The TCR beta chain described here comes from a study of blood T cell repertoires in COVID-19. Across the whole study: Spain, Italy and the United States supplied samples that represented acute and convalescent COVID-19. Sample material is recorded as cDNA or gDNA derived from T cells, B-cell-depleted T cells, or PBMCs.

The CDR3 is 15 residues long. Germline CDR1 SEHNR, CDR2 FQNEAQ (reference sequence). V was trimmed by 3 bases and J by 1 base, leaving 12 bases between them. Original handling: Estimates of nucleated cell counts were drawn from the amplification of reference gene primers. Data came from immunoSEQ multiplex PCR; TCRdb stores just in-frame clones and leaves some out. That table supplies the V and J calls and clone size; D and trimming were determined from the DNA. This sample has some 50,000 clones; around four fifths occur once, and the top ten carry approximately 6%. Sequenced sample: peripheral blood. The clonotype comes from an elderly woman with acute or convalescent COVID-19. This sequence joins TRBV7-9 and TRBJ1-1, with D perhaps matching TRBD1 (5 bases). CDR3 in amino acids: CASSFPLGGNTEAFF. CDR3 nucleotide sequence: TGTGCCAGCAGCTTTCCCCTGGGGGGGAACACTGAAGCTTTCTTT.